This record covers a single T cell receptor beta chain. PCR was performed a second time for about 6 to 11 cycles using a sample-barcoded 5' primer and a J-beta primer mix. One entry per CDR3 protein results from TCRdb running MiXCR on the 5' RACE reads. The sample records around 1,800,000 distinct CDR3 sequences, about 39% being singletons. This sample is part of a study of blood T cells in healthy people across ages. CDR1 and CDR2 from the germline V gene are SGHTA and FQGTGA. V lost 2 bases to trimming and J lost 3 bases; unmatched junction nucleotides: 6. The CDR3 is 15 amino acids. Russia was home to the donors, healthy Caucasian individuals aged roughly 6 to 100.

The clonotype was recovered from a human donor in good health. The chain employs TRBV7-3 and TRBJ2-5; 7 bases align to TRBD2. Sequencing was carried out using blood. This chain's CDR3 is CASSLLGGGEETQYF. DNA of the CDR3: TGTGCCAGCAGCTTATTAGGCGGGGGAGAAGAGACCCAGTACTTC.